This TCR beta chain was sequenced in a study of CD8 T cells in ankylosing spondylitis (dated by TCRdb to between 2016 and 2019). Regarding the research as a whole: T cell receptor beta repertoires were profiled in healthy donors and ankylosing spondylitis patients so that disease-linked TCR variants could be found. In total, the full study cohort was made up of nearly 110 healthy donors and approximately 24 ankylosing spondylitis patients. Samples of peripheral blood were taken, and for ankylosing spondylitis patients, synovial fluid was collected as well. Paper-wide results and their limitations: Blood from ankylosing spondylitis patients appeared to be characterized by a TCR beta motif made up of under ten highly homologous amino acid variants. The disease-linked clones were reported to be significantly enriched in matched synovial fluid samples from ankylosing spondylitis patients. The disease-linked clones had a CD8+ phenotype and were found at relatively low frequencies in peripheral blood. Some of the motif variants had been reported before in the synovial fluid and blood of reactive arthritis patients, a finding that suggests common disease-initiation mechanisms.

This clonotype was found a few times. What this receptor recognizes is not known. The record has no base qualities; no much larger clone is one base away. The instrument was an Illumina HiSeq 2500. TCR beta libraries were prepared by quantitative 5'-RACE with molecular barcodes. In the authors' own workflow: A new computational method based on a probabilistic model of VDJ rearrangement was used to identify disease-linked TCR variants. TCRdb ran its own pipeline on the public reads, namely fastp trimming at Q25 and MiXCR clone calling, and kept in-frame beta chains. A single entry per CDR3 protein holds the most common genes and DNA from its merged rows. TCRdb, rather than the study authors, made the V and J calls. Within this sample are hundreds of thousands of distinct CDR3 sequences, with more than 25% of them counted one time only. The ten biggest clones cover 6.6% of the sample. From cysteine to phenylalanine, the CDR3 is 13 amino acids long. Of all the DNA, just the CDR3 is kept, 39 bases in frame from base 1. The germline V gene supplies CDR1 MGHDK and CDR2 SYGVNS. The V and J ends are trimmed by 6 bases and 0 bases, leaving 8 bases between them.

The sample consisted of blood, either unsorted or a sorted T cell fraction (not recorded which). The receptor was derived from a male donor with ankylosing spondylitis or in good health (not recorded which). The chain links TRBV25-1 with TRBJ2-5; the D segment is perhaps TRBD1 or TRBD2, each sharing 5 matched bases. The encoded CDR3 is CASREDNQETQYF. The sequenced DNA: TGTGCCAGCAGGGAGGACAACCAAGAGACCCAGTACTTC.